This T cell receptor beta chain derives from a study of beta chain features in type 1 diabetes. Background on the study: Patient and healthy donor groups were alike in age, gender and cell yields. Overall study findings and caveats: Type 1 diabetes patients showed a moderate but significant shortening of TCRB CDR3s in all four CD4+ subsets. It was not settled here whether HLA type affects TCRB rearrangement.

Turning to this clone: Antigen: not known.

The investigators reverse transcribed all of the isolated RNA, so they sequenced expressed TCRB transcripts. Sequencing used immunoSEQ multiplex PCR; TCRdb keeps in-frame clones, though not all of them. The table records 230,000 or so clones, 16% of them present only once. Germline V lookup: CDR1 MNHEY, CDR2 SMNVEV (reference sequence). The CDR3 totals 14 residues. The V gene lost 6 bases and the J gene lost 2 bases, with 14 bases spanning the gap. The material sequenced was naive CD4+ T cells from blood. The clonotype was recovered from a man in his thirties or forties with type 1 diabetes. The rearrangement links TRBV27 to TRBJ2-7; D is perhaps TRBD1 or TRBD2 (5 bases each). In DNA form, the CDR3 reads TGTGCCAGCAGCAAGCAGGGACCAACCTACGAGCAGTACTTC. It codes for CASSKQGPTYEQYF.